The 7 T cell receptor beta chains given below trace back to one sample, sequenced in a study of human T cells and chemical hapten exposure. Time point meaning: patch test 3, about 24 weeks after DPC sensitization. Noted treatment: therapeutic diphenylcyclopropenone sensitization with weekly scalp DPC. TCRdb re-analysed the RACE reads in MiXCR, keeping a single row per CDR3 protein. The data show 25,000 to 35,000 distinct CDR3 sequences, 5.8% seen once. The material sequenced was whole blood, taken in connection with sensitization to the hapten diphenylcyclopropenone (DPC). The receptor source for this set is a man aged 25-45 years with alopecia areata. Some clones in this sample may be carry-over from other donors' samples.

This clonotype was seen many times. CDR3 bases: TGCGCCAGCAGTCCGAGCTTCGGACAGGGAGGGTCACCCCTCCACTTT. Its translation: CASSPSFGQGGSPLHF. The chain uses TRBV4-3 and TRBJ1-6; TRBD1 matches 8 bases. CDR1 and CDR2 (germline): LGHNA, YSLEER. The CDR3 is made up of 16 amino acids. V trimming: 6 bases; J trimming: 10 bases; junction bases outside the gene matches: 14.

This clonotype was observed at least ten times. This rearrangement joins TRBV27 to TRBJ2-5; a possible D gene is TRBD2 (6 bases). The length of the CDR3 is 15 residues. The V end lost 2 bases, the J end lost 2 bases, and 12 bases lay between the germline ends. The V gene's germline CDR1 is MNHEY and CDR2 SMNVEV (reference sequence). DNA for the CDR3: TGTGCCAGCAGTTTAAACGGGGGACGGCAAGAGACCCAGTACTTC. Translated: CASSLNGGRQETQYF.

This clonotype has at least ten counts. The chain employs TRBV29-1 and TRBJ2-5; unclear D gene. Germline V gene lookup returns CDR1 SQVTM and CDR2 ANQGSEA. Trimming took 4 bases from V and 4 from J, leaving 7 bases between them. This CDR3 contains 11 residues. As DNA, the CDR3 is TGCAGCGTTGGCCTAAGAGAGACCCAGTACTTC. It is translated as CSVGLRETQYF. The full variable domain, in which reference TRBV29-1 and TRBJ2-5 provide the parts outside the CDR3, is SAVISQKPSRDICQRGTSLTIQCQVDSQVTMMFWYRQQPGQSLTLIATANQGSEATYESGFVIDKFPISRPNLTFSTLTVSNMSPEDSSIYLCSVGLRETQYFGPGTRLLVL.

This clonotype was seen ten or more times. The J gene is TRBJ2-3, the V gene TRBV10-3; 8 nucleotides agree with TRBD1. The CDR3 consists of 15 residues. CDR1 is ENHRY and CDR2 is SYGVKD in the germline V gene. Trimming removed 5 bases from V and 3 bases from J; junction bases left unmatched: 7. Here the CDR3 reads CAISQQGDLTDTQYF. CDR3 bases: TGTGCCATCAGTCAACAGGGGGATCTGACAGATACGCAGTATTTT.

This clonotype came up many times. The chain has TRBV7-2 and TRBJ1-4, with 7 bases fitting TRBD1. V trimming: 1 base; J trimming: 6 bases; junction bases outside the gene matches: 11. In germline, CDR1 is SGHTA, CDR2 FQGNSA. The CDR3 length is 17 residues. The CDR3 DNA is TGTGCCAGCAGCTTAGTTCGGGCCTTTCAGGGGGATGAAAAACTGTTTTTT. Residues: CASSLVRAFQGDEKLFF.

This clonotype was picked up many times. V is TRBV20-1 and J is TRBJ2-7; 9 nucleotides align to TRBD2. Germline V gene data show CDR1 as DFQATT and CDR2 as SNEGSKA (reference sequence). The CDR3 loop spans 15 amino acids. Trimming took 1 base from V and 3 from J; bases not matched to a gene: 7. The chain's CDR3 is CSARAGTSSGYEQYF. In DNA, the CDR3 is TGCAGTGCTAGAGCAGGGACTAGCTCCGGCTACGAGCAGTACTTC.

This clonotype is medium-sized in the sample. The rearrangement joins TRBV6-4 to TRBJ2-3, with 11 bases lining up with TRBD2. The CDR3 spans 15 residues. CDR1 and CDR2 (germline): MRHNA, SNTAGT. J lost 1 base, V lost 5 bases, and 2 bases had no gene match. In DNA form, the CDR3 reads TGTGCCAGCAGTTCTAGCGGGGGGCGCACAGATACGCAGTATTTT. Translation gives CASSSSGGRTDTQYF.